What follows are 32 T cell receptor beta chains derived from one specimen sequenced in a study of blood T cell repertoires in COVID-19 (dated by TCRdb to 2018 to 2021). The method was the immunoSEQ multiplex PCR assay. TCRdb limited this immuneACCESS table to in-frame rearrangements with V and J called. A share of clones is missing; checked studies link under half to unresolved V genes, and the rest is unexplained. The sample table contains about 160,000 clones; only one count was recorded for around four fifths of them. The biggest ten clones account for 22% of the sample. Sequences were obtained from peripheral blood. Source of these receptors: a woman at least 80 years old with acute or convalescent COVID-19.

The genes are TRBV10-2 and TRBJ1-1; possibly TRBD1 for D (5 bases). Trimming stripped 9 bases from V and 5 bases from J, with 10 bases between. The CDR3 has 11 amino acids. CDR1 and CDR2 (germline): WSHSY, SAAADI. In DNA, the CDR3 is TGCGCCAGTCAGGGAGGTACTGAAGCTTTCTTT. Protein sequence: CASQGGTEAFF.

This clone came up a few times. This chain uses TRBV19 with TRBJ1-5; TRBD1 agrees at 9 bases. With V trimmed by 5 bases and J by 2 bases, 7 bases remained unmatched. CDR3 size: 16 residues. Germline V gives CDR1 LNHDA, CDR2 SQIVND (reference sequence). As DNA, the CDR3 is TGTGCCAGTAGTTCAACCTGGACAGGGGGCAATCAGCCCCAGCATTTT. Translating gives CASSSTWTGGNQPQHF.

There are a few counts of this clone. This rearrangement joins TRBV30 to TRBJ1-1; D perhaps matches TRBD1 (5 bases). Trimming left V 0 bases short and J 6 bases short, with 14 bases between. CDR3 length equals 14 residues. The germline V gene encodes CDR1 GTSNPN and CDR2 SVGIG (reference sequence). The CDR3 spells CAWSVGLGMAEAFF. In DNA form, the CDR3 reads TGTGCCTGGAGTGTGGGACTGGGAATGGCTGAAGCTTTCTTT.

As for this clone: Other nucleotide sequences from this sample produce the same CDR3. The V and J genes are TRBV5-1 and TRBJ1-4; possibly TRBD1 for D (5 bases). The germline V and J ends were trimmed by 4 bases and 2 bases, with 9 bases remaining between them. Germline V CDR1 and CDR2: SGHRS, YFSETQ. This CDR3 has 14 residues. CDR3 DNA sequence: TGCGCCAGCAGCCCTGGGGCGACTAATGAAAAACTGTTTTTT. Protein sequence: CASSPGATNEKLFF.

V usage is TRBV7-2 and J usage is TRBJ1-5; the match to TRBD1 covers 8 bases. Germline loops: CDR1 SGHTA, CDR2 FQGNSA. With V trimmed by 5 bases and J by 7 bases, 7 bases remained unmatched. The CDR3 is made up of 14 amino acids. CDR3 amino acids: CASSPDRGGQPQHF. The CDR3 coding sequence is TGTGCCAGCAGCCCCGACAGGGGAGGACAGCCCCAGCATTTT.

The chain links TRBV6-2 or TRBV6-3 to TRBJ2-2; TRBD2 matches at 12 bases. Germline trimming cut 4 bases from V and 1 base from J; bases unmatched to any gene: 7. This CDR3 is built from 18 residues. CDR1 and CDR2 from the germline V gene are MNHEY and SVGEGT. The CDR3 region has the DNA TGTGCCAGCAGTTCCCCGACTAGCGGGAGAAAGAACACCGGGGAGCTGTTTTTT. This gives the protein CASSSPTSGRKNTGELFF.

The chain links TRBV7-8 to TRBJ1-3; D possibly corresponds to TRBD1 (5 bases). V shed 0 bases and J shed 0 bases, with 12 bases lying between them. The CDR3 has 17 residues. Germline lookup yields CDR1 SGHVS and CDR2 FQNEAQ. The CDR3 coding sequence is TGTGCCAGCAGCTTAGCAGGGGTAGGGCTCTCTGGAAACACCATATATTTT. It translates to CASSLAGVGLSGNTIYF.

This clone was counted a single time. This chain connects TRBV18 to TRBJ2-1; 7 nucleotides match TRBD1. Germline lookup yields CDR1 KGHSH and CDR2 LQKENI. This CDR3 has 13 residues. The J segment lost 5 bases and the V segment lost 8 bases, leaving 6 bases of the junction unmatched. In DNA, the CDR3 is TGTGCCAGCGCTGTAGGGACAGACAATGAGCAGTTCTTC. This translates into CASAVGTDNEQFF.

The chain combines TRBV7-9 with TRBJ1-5; 7 nucleotides match TRBD1. Germline V CDR1 and CDR2: SEHNR, FQNEAQ (reference sequence). The CDR3 has 15 residues. With 5 bases clipped from V and 2 bases from J, the junction kept 6 bases outside the gene matches. The CDR3 reads CASSLGDSGNQPQHF. The CDR3 nucleotides are TGTGCCAGCAGCCTAGGGGACAGCGGCAATCAGCCCCAGCATTTT.

V is TRBV7-9 and J is TRBJ1-2; TRBD1 is a possible D gene (6 bases). Trimming shortened V by 8 bases and J by 4 bases, and 11 bases separated the two germline ends. This CDR3 comprises 12 residues. Germline CDR1 reads SEHNR; CDR2 reads FQNEAQ (reference sequence). CDR3 DNA: TGTGCCAGCCGACAAGGGGGCTATGGCTACACCTTC. Residues: CASRQGGYGYTF.

V usage is TRBV30 and J usage is TRBJ2-2; D not certain. Germline V CDR1 and CDR2: GTSNPN, SVGIG (reference sequence). This CDR3 has 12 residues. V gave up 2 bases and J gave up 5 bases, with 6 bases separating them. The CDR3, as DNA: TGTGCCTGGAGTCTTTCTACCGGGGAGCTGTTTTTT. Translating gives CAWSLSTGELFF.

The rearrangement uses TRBV10-2 and TRBJ2-2, with 9 nucleotides matching TRBD2. The junction had 3 bases not matched to a gene; V was cut back by 4 bases and J by 3 bases. Germline values: CDR1 WSHSY, CDR2 SAAADI. The CDR3 loop spans 15 amino acids. CDR3: CASSATSGYTGELFF. CDR3 sequence (DNA): TGCGCCAGCAGTGCGACTAGCGGATACACCGGGGAGCTGTTTTTT.

The V call is TRBV3-1 (or the pseudogene TRBV3-2), the J call TRBJ2-3; D ambiguous. Germline V gene data show CDR1 as LGHDT and CDR2 as YNNKEL (reference sequence). This CDR3 contains 13 residues. Trimming took 1 base from V and 4 from J, leaving 6 bases between them. This chain's CDR3 is CASSQGLPDTQYF. The DNA of the CDR3 is TGTGCCAGCAGCCAAGGGCTGCCAGATACGCAGTATTTT.

This chain connects TRBV5-6 to TRBJ2-3; 9 nucleotides line up with TRBD2. CDR1 and CDR2 from the germline V gene are SGHDT and YYEEEE. The CDR3 consists of 16 residues. Germline trimming cut 4 bases from V and 0 bases from J; bases unmatched to any gene: 6. The CDR3 DNA reads TGTGCCAGCAGCGGCACCCTAGCGGGGAGCACAGATACGCAGTATTTT. Amino acid sequence: CASSGTLAGSTDTQYF. Full variable domain (remainder filled in from reference TRBV5-6 and TRBJ2-3): DAGVTQSPTHLIKTRGQQVTLRCSPKSGHDTVSWYQQALGQGPQFIFQYYEEEERQRGNFPDRFSGHQFPNYSSELNVNALLLGDSALYLCASSGTLAGSTDTQYFGPGTRLTVL.

The V and J genes are TRBV10-2 and TRBJ2-2; 12 nucleotides align to TRBD2. The CDR3 loop spans 16 amino acids. Germline CDR1 WSHSY, CDR2 SAAADI. After removal of 6 bases from V and 5 bases from J, the junction contained 7 bases not matched to a gene. This chain's CDR3 is CASRALAGGRTGELFF. The CDR3 DNA reads TGCGCCAGCAGGGCCCTAGCGGGAGGGCGGACCGGGGAGCTGTTTTTT.

V usage is TRBV19 and J usage is TRBJ1-5; a weak D match, TRBD1 (5 bases). CDR1 is LNHDA, CDR2 SQIVND, per germline (reference sequence). V was clipped by 3 bases and J by 0 bases, with 9 bases between them. The CDR3 spans 15 residues. The CDR3 DNA reads TGTGCCAGTAGTATTTGGGGCCCTAGCAATCAGCCCCAGCATTTT. Encoded protein: CASSIWGPSNQPQHF.

The V and J genes are TRBV7-9 and TRBJ2-1; D might be TRBD1 (5 bases). The CDR3 has 15 residues. V lost 1 base, J lost 0 bases, and 7 bases lay in between. Per germline, CDR1 SEHNR and CDR2 FQNEAQ (reference sequence). CDR3 residues: CASSLGQNSYNEQFF. The CDR3 DNA reads TGTGCCAGCAGCTTAGGACAGAACTCCTACAATGAGCAGTTCTTC.

V and J are TRBV30 and TRBJ1-1, with TRBD1 matching 9 bases. The CDR3 has 15 residues. V dropped 1 base and J dropped 6; count of bases not matched to a gene: 9. Germline V gene data show CDR1 as GTSNPN and CDR2 as SVGIG (reference sequence). The DNA of the CDR3 is TGTGCCTGGAGTGCAAGGCGTGGACAGGGGCCTGAAGCTTTCTTT. Residues: CAWSARRGQGPEAFF. Drawing the rest from reference TRBV30 and TRBJ1-1, the complete variable domain is SQTIHQWPATLVQPVGSPLSLECTVEGTSNPNLYWYRQAAGRGLQLLFYSVGIGQISSEVPQNLSASRPQDRQFILSSKKLLLSDSGFYLCAWSARRGQGPEAFFGQGTRLTVV.

This clone has a single count. The chain links TRBV3-1 (or the pseudogene TRBV3-2) to TRBJ2-7; D unresolved. Germline CDR1 reads LGHDT; CDR2 reads YNNKEL (reference sequence). The ends were cut back, 1 base at V and 6 bases at J, with 7 bases in the middle. This CDR3 has 12 amino acids. The CDR3 nucleotides are TGTGCCAGCAGCCAAGCGGGTGGCGAGCAGTACTTC. This translates into CASSQAGGEQYF.

The gene calls are TRBV27 and TRBJ1-2; 8 nucleotides match TRBD1. V was clipped by 1 base and J by 4 bases; unmatched bases: 8. This CDR3 has 16 residues. CDR1 and CDR2 from the germline V gene are MNHEY and SMNVEV (reference sequence). The DNA of the CDR3 is TGTGCCAGCAGTTTATTGGGGACAGGAAAATTCTATGGCTACACCTTC. Amino acids: CASSLLGTGKFYGYTF.

This clone was observed at least ten times. The chain links TRBV19 to TRBJ2-3; 11 nucleotides line up with TRBD2. The V gene end was trimmed by 0 bases and the J gene end by 3 bases; junction bases not matched to a gene: 8. This CDR3 comprises 18 residues. The germline V gene has CDR1 LNHDA and CDR2 SQIVND (reference sequence). CDR3 sequence (DNA): TGTGCCAGTAGTATAGAAGAACTAGCGGGAGCCCTGACAGATACGCAGTATTTT. Its protein product is CASSIEELAGALTDTQYF.

This chain connects TRBV2 to TRBJ1-2, with 8 bases lining up with TRBD1. Germline lookup yields CDR1 SNHLY and CDR2 FYNNEI. This CDR3 is 13 amino acids long. Trimming cost V 6 bases and J 1 base; bases outside gene matches: 1. The CDR3 bases are TGTGCCAGCAGGACAGGGGATAACTATGGCTACACCTTC. Protein product: CASRTGDNYGYTF.

The rearrangement links TRBV6-6 to TRBJ2-7; 7 bases are a match to TRBD2. The CDR3 is 15 amino acids. Germline lookup yields CDR1 MNHNY and CDR2 SVGAGI (reference sequence). V gave up 0 bases and J gave up 3 bases; unmatched junction bases: 5. The CDR3 DNA follows: TGTGCCAGCAGTTACTCGATGCGGGAGCGCTACGAGCAGTACTTC. Translated: CASSYSMRERYEQYF.

The genes are TRBV19 and TRBJ1-2; maybe TRBD1 (5 bases). The CDR3 spans 13 residues. Germline loops: CDR1 LNHDA, CDR2 SQIVND (reference sequence). V lost 7 bases to trimming and J lost 6 bases, with 15 bases between them. The CDR3 spells CASNLRGVNGYTF. CDR3 coding DNA: TGTGCCAGTAACCTACGGGGGGTTAATGGCTACACCTTC.

This clone occurred a few times. J is TRBJ1-2 and V is TRBV10-3; tentatively, D is TRBD1 (6 bases). V lost 5 bases and J lost 2, with 9 bases in between. The V gene's germline CDR1 is ENHRY and CDR2 SYGVKD. CDR3 length equals 13 residues. The CDR3 DNA reads as TGTGCCATCAGTCAGGGGACAAACTATGGCTACACCTTC. Protein sequence: CAISQGTNYGYTF.

The genes are TRBV9 and TRBJ2-7, with 11 bases identical to TRBD2. This CDR3 has 16 residues. J lost 5 bases, V lost 2 bases, and 9 bases had no gene match. Germline CDR1 reads SGDLS; CDR2 reads YYNGEE. CDR3 residues: CASSVRVASGRNEQYF. DNA of the CDR3: TGTGCCAGCAGCGTGAGGGTGGCTAGCGGGAGGAACGAGCAGTACTTC.

The CDR3 loop reads CASRGDTVNTEAFF. Here the CDR3 DNA reads TGCGCCAGCAGGGGGGACACTGTGAACACTGAAGCTTTCTTT. The V call is TRBV5-1, the J call TRBJ1-1; weak D call: TRBD1 (6 bases). Germline V CDR1 and CDR2: SGHRS, YFSETQ. Between the trimmed V and J ends, which lost 5 bases and 0 bases, there was a span of 11 bases. The CDR3 loop spans 14 amino acids.

This chain links TRBV5-1 with TRBJ2-1; 7 bases line up with TRBD1. CDR3 length: 15 amino acids. Losses at the gene ends were 1 base for V and 8 bases for J; bases not matched to a gene: 9. In germline, CDR1 is SGHRS, CDR2 YFSETQ. CDR3 DNA: TGCGCCAGCAGCTTGTTTTATGAGGGGGCGGATGAGCAGTTCTTC. Amino acids: CASSLFYEGADEQFF.

The rearrangement uses TRBV6-6 and TRBJ2-7; 8 bases line up with TRBD1. The V gene end was trimmed by 5 bases and the J gene end by 5 bases; junction bases not matched to a gene: 5. The CDR3 runs to 13 residues. CDR1 and CDR2 from the germline V gene are MNHNY and SVGAGI (reference sequence). This CDR3 is CASSGQGGHEQYF. For the CDR3, the DNA is TGTGCCAGCAGTGGACAGGGTGGCCACGAGCAGTACTTC.

This sequence joins TRBV7-2 and TRBJ1-2; a possible D gene is TRBD1 (6 bases). V lost 1 base, J lost 4 bases, and 7 bases lay in between. Germline CDR1 and CDR2: SGHTA and FQGNSA. This CDR3 has 13 residues. The CDR3: CASSLGTAYGYTF. For the CDR3, the DNA is TGTGCCAGCAGCTTAGGGACAGCCTATGGCTACACCTTC.

This clone was counted a single time. V is TRBV5-1 and J is TRBJ2-3, with D possibly matching TRBD1 (6 bases). The CDR3 is 12 residues long. The germline CDR1 and CDR2 sequences are SGHRS and YFSETQ. Trimming took 4 bases from V and 12 from J, leaving 15 bases between them. The CDR3 DNA is TGCGCCAGCAGCCTGGACAGAGCATCACAGTATTTT. Protein product: CASSLDRASQYF. The variable domain in full, with the rest retrieved from reference TRBV5-1 and TRBJ2-3, is KAGVTQTPRYLIKTRGQQVTLSCSPISGHRSVSWYQQTPGQGLQFLFEYFSETQRNKGNFPGRFSGRQFSNSRSEMNVSTLELGDSALYLCASSLDRASQYFGPGTRLTVL.

This clone has more than one count but fewer than ten. Other DNA sequences in this sample translate to the same CDR3. J is TRBJ2-7 and V is TRBV7-2, with TRBD2 matching 11 bases. The V gene end was trimmed by 4 bases and the J gene end by 3 bases; junction bases not matched to a gene: 2. Per the germline V gene, CDR1 is SGHTA and CDR2 is FQGNSA. The CDR3 loop spans 14 amino acids. Here the CDR3 DNA reads TGTGCCAGCAGCTCTACTAGCGGGAGCTACGAGCAGTACTTC. This encodes CASSSTSGSYEQYF.